This T cell receptor beta chain stems from a study of T cells in localized non-small cell lung cancer. General study points: Higher T cell density in the blood was associated with longer overall survival, whereas higher adjacent-lung clonality associated with shorter survival. Because sequencing included only one region (of the tumor), heterogeneity remains possible. Compared with tumor, uninvolved adjacent lung displayed greater T cell clonality, ranking highest overall. Adjacent lung had a median around 60 of the 100 largest tumor clones.

Note on this clone: Its cognate antigen is unknown.

The CDR3 is 13 amino acids. Germline assignment: CDR1 SGHVS and CDR2 FQNEAQ. Trimming pared 2 bases from V and 0 bases from J, leaving 5 bases between. This table comes from immunoSEQ multiplex PCR, and its TCRdb copy is limited to in-frame clones, with some not included. The table shows approximately 30,000 clones, with roughly 93% occurring only once. The origin of this receptor is a female donor of 60 years or more with stage I lung adenocarcinoma. This specimen consisted of peripheral blood, obtained before any cancer treatment. This chain joins TRBV7-8 and TRBJ2-7; D not resolved. CDR3 in DNA: TGTGCCAGCAGCTTACAGAGCTCCTACGAGCAGTACGTC. This sequence encodes CASSLQSSYEQYV.